The rows below give T cell receptor beta chains drawn from one sample of a study of low-dose radiotherapy and immunotherapy resistance in tumors. TCRdb recomputed calls from the reads with MiXCR, one row per CDR3 protein. The sample contains under 90,000 distinct CDR3 sequences, about a sixth of which appear only once. Source: PBMCs, taken before treatment. All receptors derive from a male donor with prostate cancer. CDR3s include the opening cysteine and the closing phenylalanine or tryptophan. The D gene is left open where the match is weak. Size is stated for part of the rows, as once, few or many counts, or as a class when the clone is expanded.

clone_size,v_call,j_call,d_call,cdr3_aa,cdr3_nt
many,TRBV6-2/TRBV6-3,TRBJ1-6,.,CASIEGATYNSPLHF,TGTGCCAGCATTGAAGGGGCCACCTATAATTCACCCCTCCACTTT
many,TRBV11-2,TRBJ2-1,.,CASSSSGARYNEQFF,TGTGCCAGCAGCTCCTCGGGGGCGAGGTACAATGAGCAGTTCTTC
many,TRBV19,TRBJ2-2,.,CASSIGTRAGELFF,TGTGCCAGTAGTATCGGGACGAGGGCCGGGGAGCTGTTTTTT
many,TRBV7-3,TRBJ2-3,.,CASSPLAASTDTQYF,TGTGCCAGCAGCCCCTTAGCGGCTAGCACAGATACGCAGTATTTT
many,TRBV27,TRBJ2-4,.,CASSSAGTDENIQYF,TGTGCCAGCAGTTCAGCCGGGACTGACGAAAACATTCAGTACTTC
many,TRBV20-1,TRBJ2-3,TRBD1,CSANTGGGRTDTQYF,TGCAGTGCCAATACAGGGGGCGGGCGCACAGATACGCAGTATTTT
many,TRBV19,TRBJ2-7,TRBD1,CASRPRDSSYEQYF,TGTGCCAGTAGGCCCCGGGACAGCTCCTACGAGCAGTACTTC
.,TRBV6-2/TRBV6-3,TRBJ2-5,TRBD2,CASSELAGGTQYF,TGTGCCAGCAGTGAACTAGCGGGGGGGACCCAGTACTTC
many,TRBV5-1,TRBJ1-1,.,CASCQGGNTEAFF,TGCGCCAGCTGCCAAGGTGGGAACACTGAAGCTTTCTTT
many,TRBV7-9,TRBJ2-3,TRBD1,CASSSGTGDSTDTQYF,TGTGCCAGCAGCTCTGGGACAGGGGATAGCACAGATACGCAGTATTTT
few,TRBV27,TRBJ2-7,TRBD1,CASSLRQGPYEQYF,TGTGCCAGCAGTTTACGACAGGGTCCCTACGAGCAGTACTTC
many,TRBV7-9,TRBJ1-1,.,CASSQDTQHTEAFF,TGTGCCAGCAGCCAGGACACCCAGCACACTGAAGCTTTCTTT
.,TRBV13,TRBJ2-2,.,CASSLGLDTGELFF,TGTGCCAGCAGCTTAGGCCTGGATACCGGGGAGCTGTTTTTT
many,TRBV7-9,TRBJ2-5,.,CASSSKGEETQYF,TGTGCCAGCAGCTCGAAGGGGGAAGAGACCCAGTACTTC
many,TRBV2,TRBJ2-7,.,CATLNGSYEQYF,TGTGCCACCCTAAATGGCTCCTACGAGCAGTACTTC
.,TRBV20-1,TRBJ2-7,TRBD1,CSAKAGTGSAEQYF,TGCAGTGCAAAGGCCGGGACAGGGTCAGCCGAGCAGTACTTC
.,TRBV14,TRBJ2-7,.,CASSQEITGTRGEQYF,TGTGCCAGCAGCCAAGAAATTACAGGGACCCGGGGCGAGCAGTACTTC
many,TRBV5-1,TRBJ2-7,.,CASSPTGPSSGQYF,TGCGCCAGCAGCCCAACCGGGCCCAGCTCGGGGCAGTACTTC
many,TRBV27,TRBJ1-4,TRBD1,CASSWTGSYEKLFF,TGTGCCAGCAGTTGGACAGGTTCCTACGAAAAACTGTTTTTT
many,TRBV19,TRBJ2-1,TRBD1,CASGQGNEQFF,TGTGCCAGCGGACAGGGCAATGAGCAGTTCTTC
many,TRBV6-1,TRBJ1-5,.,CASSEAPDPNQPQHF,TGTGCCAGCAGTGAAGCTCCGGACCCCAATCAGCCCCAGCATTTT
.,TRBV29-1,TRBJ2-3,TRBD2,CSAEGLAGGTDTQYF,TGCAGCGCGGAAGGACTAGCGGGGGGCACAGATACGCAGTATTTT
many,TRBV2,TRBJ1-1,.,CASRSGVNTEAFF,TGTGCCAGCAGGTCAGGGGTGAACACTGAAGCTTTCTTT
many,TRBV19,TRBJ2-5,.,CASSMGQTQYF,TGTGCCAGTAGTATGGGTCAGACCCAGTACTTC